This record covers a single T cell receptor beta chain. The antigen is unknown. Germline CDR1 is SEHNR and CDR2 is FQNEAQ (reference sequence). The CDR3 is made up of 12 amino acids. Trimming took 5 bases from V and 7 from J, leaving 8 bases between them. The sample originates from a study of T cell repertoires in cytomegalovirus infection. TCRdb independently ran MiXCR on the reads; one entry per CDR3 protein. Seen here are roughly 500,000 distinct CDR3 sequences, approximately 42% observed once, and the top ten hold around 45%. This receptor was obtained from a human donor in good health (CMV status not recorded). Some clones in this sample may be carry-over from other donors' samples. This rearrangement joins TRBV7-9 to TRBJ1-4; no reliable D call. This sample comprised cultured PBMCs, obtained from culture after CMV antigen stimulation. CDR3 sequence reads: CASSVTSEKLFF. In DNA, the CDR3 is TGTGCCAGCAGCGTTACCAGTGAAAAACTGTTTTTT.